Shown below are 6 T cell receptor beta chains from a single sample sequenced in a study of blood T cell repertoires in COVID-19. The protocol was immunoSEQ multiplex PCR, while the TCRdb copy is restricted to in-frame clones and leaves out a portion. In the table there are some 83,000 clones, around 81% of which are singletons. Sequencing was performed on peripheral blood. These receptors all come from a man at least 80 years old with acute or convalescent COVID-19.

The chain has TRBV30 and TRBJ2-7; 9 bases are a match to TRBD2. Germline-derived CDR1 and CDR2 are GTSNPN and SVGIG (reference sequence). J was trimmed by 3 bases and V by 2 bases; bases with no gene match: 8. The CDR3 totals 15 residues. DNA of the CDR3: TGTGCCTGGAGTAAGGCTAGCGGGAATGGCTACGAGCAGTACTTC. Amino acids: CAWSKASGNGYEQYF.

The V gene is TRBV25-1, the J gene TRBJ2-1, with a tentative D call TRBD1 (5 bases). Germline V gives CDR1 MGHDK, CDR2 SYGVNS. The CDR3 length is 18 residues. V lost 6 bases and J 1 base, leaving 22 bases between the germline ends. Here the CDR3 reads CASSRRTQVGVSYNEQFF. The CDR3, as DNA: TGTGCCAGCAGCCGAAGAACTCAGGTAGGGGTGTCCTACAATGAGCAGTTCTTC.

The chain is built from TRBV28 and TRBJ1-5, with D possibly TRBD1 on 5 matching bases. The length of the CDR3 is 14 residues. The germline V gene encodes CDR1 MDHEN and CDR2 SYDVKM. With 5 bases removed from V and 9 bases from J, the gap between germline ends came to 17 bases. Here the CDR3 reads CASSQPRQLPPQHF. The CDR3 DNA sequence: TGTGCCAGCAGTCAACCCCGACAGCTTCCGCCCCAGCATTTT.

This sequence joins TRBV6-5 and TRBJ2-5, with 7 positions matching TRBD1. The germline V gene has CDR1 MNHEY and CDR2 SVGAGI. V lost 0 bases to trimming and J lost 4 bases; unmatched junction nucleotides: 5. This CDR3 comprises 15 residues. CDR3 in amino acids: CASSYSARGRETQYF. The DNA for the CDR3 is TGTGCCAGCAGTTACTCTGCGAGGGGGCGAGAGACCCAGTACTTC.

This clone has a single count. This chain joins TRBV18 and TRBJ1-2; D is possibly TRBD1 (6 bases). V gave up 3 bases and J gave up 3 bases, with 11 bases separating them. CDR3 length: 14 amino acids. Germline CDR1 reads KGHSH; CDR2 reads LQKENI. CDR3 region: CASSPEQGDYGYTF. In DNA form, the CDR3 reads TGTGCCAGCTCACCTGAACAGGGTGACTATGGCTACACCTTC.

The V call is TRBV19, the J call TRBJ1-2; weak D call: TRBD1 (6 bases). Germline V gene lookup returns CDR1 LNHDA and CDR2 SQIVND (reference sequence). This CDR3 contains 14 residues. V gave up 2 bases and J gave up 4 bases, with 11 bases separating them. CDR3 amino acids: CASSIRTDVYGYTF. CDR3 bases: TGTGCCAGTAGTATAAGGACAGACGTCTATGGCTACACCTTC.